A single sample gave rise to the 12 T cell receptor beta chains below, sequenced in a study of blood T cell repertoires in COVID-19. The protocol was immunoSEQ multiplex PCR, while the TCRdb copy is restricted to in-frame clones and leaves out a portion. Of under 450,000 clones listed, more than 85% are singletons. The sample consisted of PBMCs or T cells enriched from blood (not recorded which). The receptors here all came from a woman aged 25 to 39 who had recovered from COVID-19.

The gene calls are TRBV5-1 and TRBJ1-4; D not certain. CDR1 is SGHRS, CDR2 YFSETQ, per germline. Between the trimmed V and J ends, which lost 0 bases and 5 bases, there was a span of 8 bases. CDR3 length: 14 residues. CDR3 nucleotides: TGCGCCAGCAGCTTGGGCAGGCCAAATGAAAAACTGTTTTTT. Translated, it gives CASSLGRPNEKLFF.

The chain has TRBV5-4 and TRBJ2-3; 8 bases align to TRBD2. The length of the CDR3 is 19 residues. V was clipped by 0 bases and J by 3 bases; unmatched bases: 15. CDR1 and CDR2 from the germline V gene are SGHNT and YYREEE (reference sequence). DNA of the CDR3: TGTGCCAGCAGCTTGGATGGGAGCGGGAGAGGAGGTAGAACAGATACGCAGTATTTT. Protein product: CASSLDGSGRGGRTDTQYF.

The gene calls are TRBV27 and TRBJ2-5, with TRBD1 identical over 7 bases. After removal of 4 bases from V and 4 bases from J, the junction contained 3 bases not matched to a gene. The CDR3 has 13 residues. Germline CDR1 is MNHEY and CDR2 is SMNVEV (reference sequence). CDR3 in amino acids: CASSWDRGETQYF. Written as DNA, the CDR3 is TGTGCCAGCAGTTGGGACAGAGGAGAGACCCAGTACTTC.

V usage is TRBV6-5 and J usage is TRBJ1-1, with 9 nucleotides matching TRBD1. Per the germline V gene, CDR1 is MNHEY and CDR2 is SVGAGI. Trimming took 5 bases from V and 4 from J; bases not matched to a gene: 8. The CDR3 runs 15 residues. The CDR3 DNA is TGTGCCAGCAGTCAACCACAGGGGGCATTCACTGAAGCTTTCTTT. Its translation: CASSQPQGAFTEAFF.

This chain links TRBV5-4 with TRBJ2-3; 11 positions agree with TRBD2. V was clipped by 4 bases and J by 3 bases; unmatched bases: 7. CDR1 SGHNT and CDR2 YYREEE come from the germline V gene (reference sequence). The CDR3 is 16 residues long. The CDR3 here is CASSISGGAGTDTQYF. In DNA, the CDR3 is TGTGCCAGCAGCATTAGCGGGGGGGCAGGAACAGATACGCAGTATTTT.

The J gene is TRBJ2-1, the V gene TRBV12-5, with 10 bases identical to TRBD1. V trimming: 1 base; J trimming: 9 bases; junction bases outside the gene matches: 12. This CDR3 is 17 amino acids long. Germline-derived CDR1 and CDR2 are LGHNT and FRNRAP. The CDR3, as DNA: TGTGCTAGTGGTTTGGCACCGGGACAGGGGATTTATGGTGAGCAGTTCTTC. It is translated as CASGLAPGQGIYGEQFF.

This chain links TRBV12-3 or TRBV12-4 with TRBJ1-1; TRBD1 is a possible D gene (5 bases). CDR3 length: 13 amino acids. V was pared by 7 bases and J by 11 bases, with 20 bases between. The CDR3 is CASTNVFQGNAFF. Here the CDR3 DNA reads TGTGCCAGCACCAATGTGTTTCAGGGCAACGCTTTCTTT.

The CDR3 DNA follows: TGTGCCAGCACCTCCACAGGGGACACTGAAGCTTTCTTT. Its protein is CASTSTGDTEAFF. The V gene is TRBV11-2, the J gene TRBJ1-1, with TRBD1 matching over 7 bases. The CDR3 covers 13 residues. Germline CDR1 reads SGHAT; CDR2 reads FQNNGV. Trimming took 7 bases from V and 3 from J; bases not matched to a gene: 5.

This chain joins TRBV5-4 and TRBJ2-3; 12 bases agree with TRBD2. The CDR3 loop spans 19 amino acids. Germline V CDR1 and CDR2: SGHNT, YYREEE (reference sequence). Trimming removed 1 base from V and 0 bases from J; junction bases left unmatched: 9. The DNA of the CDR3 is TGTGCCAGCAGCTTGTATAGGACTAGCGGGATTTCCAGCACAGATACGCAGTATTTT. Protein product: CASSLYRTSGISSTDTQYF. The whole variable domain, remainder taken from reference TRBV5-4 and TRBJ2-3, is ETGVTQSPTHLIKTRGQQVTLRCSSQSGHNTVSWYQQALGQGPQFIFQYYREEENGRGNFPPRFSGLQFPNYSSELNVNALELDDSALYLCASSLYRTSGISSTDTQYFGPGTRLTVL.

CDR3 amino acids: CATSDPGQTYEQYF. As DNA, the CDR3 is TGTGCCACCAGTGACCCGGGACAGACCTACGAGCAGTACTTC. The V gene is TRBV24-1, the J gene TRBJ2-7; 7 bases are shared with TRBD1. Trimming at V came to 4 bases and at J to 2 bases, leaving 4 bases not matched to a gene. The CDR3 is 14 amino acids. CDR1 and CDR2 (germline): KGHDR, SFDVKD.

The chain has TRBV3-1 (or the pseudogene TRBV3-2) and TRBJ1-2; D is possibly TRBD1 (5 bases). V gave up 3 bases and J gave up 4 bases, with 18 bases separating them. The CDR3 covers 16 residues. In germline, CDR1 is LGHDT, CDR2 YNNKEL (reference sequence). The CDR3 spells CASSHSGRANVYGYTF. The CDR3, as DNA: TGTGCCAGCAGCCACTCGGGCAGGGCGAACGTCTATGGCTACACCTTC.

A few counts support this clone. Other DNA sequences in the sample encode the same CDR3. The rearrangement links TRBV6-4 to TRBJ2-1, with D maybe TRBD2 (6 bases). Germline V gene lookup returns CDR1 MRHNA and CDR2 SNTAGT. CDR3 size: 15 residues. Trimming removed 0 bases from V and 0 bases from J, with 6 bases in between. CDR3 sequence reads: CASSDSSGSYNEQFF. The CDR3 DNA reads as TGTGCCAGCAGTGACTCTAGCGGCTCCTACAATGAGCAGTTCTTC.